Below, 11 T cell receptor beta chains from the same sample are listed, as sequenced in a study of chemoradiotherapy in HPV16-positive cancers. The repertoire was sequenced with immunoSEQ multiplex PCR; TCRdb's copy has only in-frame clones and lacks some. The data show under 15,000 clones, with 70% to 80% seen just once and around 1.5% held by the top ten. Collection took place from a patient who underwent chemoradiotherapy. The receptors were gathered from a human donor with HPV-associated anogenital cancer.

This chain connects TRBV11-3 to TRBJ2-7, with no clear D. Per germline, CDR1 SGHNT and CDR2 YENEEA. The CDR3 contains 12 residues. Between the trimmed V and J ends, which lost 6 bases and 7 bases, there was a span of 13 bases. The CDR3: CASSSGLGEQYF. CDR3 nucleotides: TGTGCCAGCAGTTCAGGATTGGGGGAGCAGTACTTC. Based on the CDR3 plus reference TRBV11-3 and TRBJ2-7, the full variable domain is EAGVVQSPRYKIIEKKQPVAFWCNPISGHNTLYWYLQNLGQGPELLIRYENEEAVDDSQLPKDRFSAERLKGVDSTLKIQPAELGDSAVYLCASSSGLGEQYFGPGTRLTVT.

The CDR3 here is CASSQMNTEAFF. The CDR3 DNA reads TGTGCCAGCAGCCAGATGAACACTGAAGCTTTCTTT. The chain uses TRBV6-1 and TRBJ1-1, with D uncertain. Trimming took 6 bases from V and 0 from J, leaving 5 bases between them. Germline V gene sequence: CDR1 MNHNS, CDR2 SASEGT. This CDR3 spans 12 amino acids.

The chain couples TRBV4-2 to TRBJ2-7; 11 nucleotides agree with TRBD2. V shed 0 bases, J shed 4 bases, and the junction held 2 bases outside the gene matches. CDR3 size: 15 residues. Germline CDR1 reads LGHNA; CDR2 reads YNFKEQ. As DNA, the CDR3 is TGTGCCAGCAGCCAAGATCTAGCGGGGGGTTACGAGCAGTACTTC. It codes for CASSQDLAGGYEQYF.

The chain carries TRBV7-9 and TRBJ2-5, with a tentative D call TRBD2 (5 bases). The length of the CDR3 is 14 residues. Per germline, CDR1 SEHNR and CDR2 FQNEAQ (reference sequence). The V end lost 4 bases, the J end lost 2 bases, and 11 bases lay between the germline ends. The CDR3 spells CASSYSSGQETQYF. The DNA of the CDR3 is TGTGCCAGCAGCTACAGCAGCGGACAAGAGACCCAGTACTTC.

The CDR3 loop reads CASSQGWGDHYGYTF. CDR3 coding DNA: TGTGCCAGCAGCCAAGGCTGGGGGGACCACTATGGCTACACCTTC. The rearrangement links TRBV14 to TRBJ1-2, with D possibly TRBD1 on 5 matching bases. The CDR3 covers 15 residues. V dropped 1 base and J dropped 3 bases, with 12 bases sitting between them. In germline, CDR1 is SGHDN, CDR2 FVKESK.

V gene TRBV19 combines with J gene TRBJ2-3, with 7 bases lining up with TRBD1. This CDR3 contains 13 residues. Germline V gene lookup returns CDR1 LNHDA and CDR2 SQIVND (reference sequence). V was clipped by 4 bases and J by 7 bases; unmatched bases: 5. The CDR3 DNA reads as TGTGCCAGTAGTACCGACAGGGTCAATACGCAGTATTTT. Translation gives CASSTDRVNTQYF. Filled out from reference TRBV19 and TRBJ2-3, the complete variable domain reads DGGITQSPKYLFRKEGQNVTLSCEQNLNHDAMYWYRQDPGQGLRLIYYSQIVNDFQKGDIAEGYSVSREKKESFPLTVTSAQKNPTAFYLCASSTDRVNTQYFGPGTRLTVL.

This chain joins TRBV4-3 and TRBJ2-7; 10 positions match TRBD1. The V gene's germline CDR1 is LGHNA and CDR2 YSLEER. The CDR3 has 15 residues. The V gene end was trimmed by 0 bases and the J gene end by 3 bases; junction bases not matched to a gene: 2. CDR3 amino acids: CASSQERTGGYEQYF. The CDR3 nucleotides are TGCGCCAGCAGCCAAGAGAGGACAGGGGGCTACGAGCAGTACTTC.

The chain has TRBV19 and TRBJ2-3; 10 nucleotides match TRBD2. Germline V lookup: CDR1 LNHDA, CDR2 SQIVND (reference sequence). This CDR3 spans 17 amino acids. Losses at the gene ends were 5 bases for V and 0 bases for J; bases not matched to a gene: 8. Here the CDR3 reads CASSQSGGAPSTDTQYF. The CDR3 DNA follows: TGTGCCAGTAGTCAGAGCGGGGGGGCACCAAGCACAGATACGCAGTATTTT.

V gene TRBV7-2 combines with J gene TRBJ1-6, with D unclear. Germline V gives CDR1 SGHTA, CDR2 FQGNSA. The CDR3 consists of 14 residues. V lost 3 bases, J lost 3 bases, and 6 bases lay in between. The CDR3 nucleotides are TGTGCCAGCAGCTTGGTGAGCTATAATTCACCCCTCCACTTT. This encodes CASSLVSYNSPLHF.

The CDR3 DNA is TGTGCCAGTAGTATAGGGACCGTCAGGGGCACTGAAGCTTTCTTT. This codes for CASSIGTVRGTEAFF. V usage is TRBV19 and J usage is TRBJ1-1; D might be TRBD1 (6 bases). The ends were cut back, 1 base at V and 4 bases at J, with 13 bases in the middle. The CDR3 runs to 15 residues. Germline V CDR1 and CDR2: LNHDA, SQIVND (reference sequence).

The chain combines TRBV10-3 with TRBJ2-2; D remains ambiguous. V lost 8 bases and J 3 bases, leaving 16 bases between the germline ends. Germline V gene data show CDR1 as ENHRY and CDR2 as SYGVKD. This CDR3 is 15 amino acids long. The CDR3 reads CAIHPGELDTGELFF. CDR3 DNA: TGTGCCATCCACCCTGGTGAGCTCGACACCGGGGAGCTGTTTTTT.